The T cell receptor (beta chain) described here comes from a study of type 1 regulatory T cells. Turning to the study itself: T-allo10 is an in vitro-generated, Tr1-enriched CD4 T cell product specific for alloantigen.

In the case of this clonotype: Its antigen is not identified.

The graft donor-derived T-allo10 cells reportedly recognize host alloantigens, are anergic, and suppress alloantigen-specifically. TCRdb redid the calling of the reads with MiXCR, one entry per CDR3 protein. The data show thousands of distinct CDR3 sequences, 25% to 30% seen once. The TCR originated in a human donor in good health. Sequences were obtained from cultured T cells, either the whole culture or a sorted T cell fraction (not recorded which). Described subset: Tr1-enriched cell product generated in vitro against host alloantigens.

In DNA, the CDR3 is TGCAGTGCTTCACAGGGTGGAACAGATACGCAGTATTTT. Its protein product is CSASQGGTDTQYF. The genes are TRBV20-1 and TRBJ2-3; possible D gene TRBD1, 6 bases. V gave up 5 bases and J gave up 3 bases, with 12 bases separating them. Per germline, CDR1 DFQATT and CDR2 SNEGSKA (reference sequence). There are 13 residues in the CDR3.